Sequencing of this T cell receptor (beta chain) was carried out in a study of control samples from healthy donors and cancer patients. Sequenced by immunoSEQ multiplex PCR; TCRdb stores in-frame clones only, minus some. Of fewer than 130,000 clones listed, around 87% are singletons. This TCR was recovered from a woman aged 55 to 70 with lung cancer. The sequenced sample was PBMCs.

The CDR3 here is CATHEDNTEAFF. The DNA of the CDR3 is TGTGCCACCCACGAGGATAACACTGAAGCTTTCTTT. The rearrangement links TRBV2 to TRBJ1-1, with D unresolved. The ends were cut back, 10 bases at V and 2 bases at J, with 11 bases in the middle. Germline V CDR1 and CDR2: SNHLY, FYNNEI. This CDR3 is built from 12 residues. The variable domain in full, with the rest retrieved from reference TRBV2 and TRBJ1-1, is EPEVTQTPSHQVTQMGQEVILRCVPISNHLYFYWYRQILGQKVEFLVSFYNNEISEKSEIFDDQFSVERPDGSNFTLKIRSTKLEDSAMYFCATHEDNTEAFFGQGTRLTVV.